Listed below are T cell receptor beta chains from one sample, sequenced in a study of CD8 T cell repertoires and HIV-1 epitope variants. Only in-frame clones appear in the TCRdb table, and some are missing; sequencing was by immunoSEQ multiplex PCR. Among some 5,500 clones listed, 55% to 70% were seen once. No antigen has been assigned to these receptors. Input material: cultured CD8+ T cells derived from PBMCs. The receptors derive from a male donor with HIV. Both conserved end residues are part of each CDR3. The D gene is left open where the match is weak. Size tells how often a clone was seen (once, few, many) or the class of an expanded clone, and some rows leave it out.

CDR3nt: TGTGCCAGCAGCTTAAACCAGGCGAACACCGGGGAGCTGTTTTTT
CDR3aa: CASSLNQANTGELFF
d_gene: -
abundance: few
v_gene: TRBV7-3
j_gene: TRBJ2-2

CDR3nt: TGTGCCAGCAGTTTAGAAGGGTTCGGGTATGACTACACCTTC
CDR3aa: CASSLEGFGYDYTF
d_gene: -
abundance: once
v_gene: TRBV27
j_gene: TRBJ1-2

CDR3nt: TGTGCCAGCAGTTTAGGACAGGGGGTGGGATCACCCCTCCACTTT
CDR3aa: CASSLGQGVGSPLHF
d_gene: TRBD1
abundance: once
v_gene: TRBV28
j_gene: TRBJ1-6

CDR3nt: TGTGCCAGCAGCTTGGGGGACAGGGGGTACGAGCAGTACTTC
CDR3aa: CASSLGDRGYEQYF
d_gene: TRBD1
abundance: -
v_gene: TRBV14
j_gene: TRBJ2-7

CDR3nt: TGTGCCAGCATTGGGCTAGCGGGGGTAGGCACAGATACGCAGTATTTT
CDR3aa: CASIGLAGVGTDTQYF
d_gene: TRBD2
abundance: -
v_gene: TRBV2
j_gene: TRBJ2-3

CDR3nt: TGTGCCAGCAGCTTATCCCCGGGGGCAGCCACTGAAGCTTTCTTT
CDR3aa: CASSLSPGAATEAFF
d_gene: -
abundance: -
v_gene: TRBV11-2
j_gene: TRBJ1-1

CDR3nt: TGTGCCAGCTCTAAAGGGGAAAGCAATCAGCCCCAGCATTTT
CDR3aa: CASSKGESNQPQHF
d_gene: -
abundance: -
v_gene: TRBV27
j_gene: TRBJ1-5

CDR3nt: TGCGCCAGCGGGGGACAGGGGCTCAGCGAGCAGTACTTC
CDR3aa: CASGGQGLSEQYF
d_gene: TRBD1
abundance: few
v_gene: TRBV5-1
j_gene: TRBJ2-7

CDR3nt: TGTGCCAGCAGCGCGACCGCGGGTCAGGCCTACGAGCAGTACTTC
CDR3aa: CASSATAGQAYEQYF
d_gene: -
abundance: -
v_gene: TRBV9
j_gene: TRBJ2-7

CDR3nt: TGTGCCAGCAGCTATGGGAGGCTAGAATATAGCGACACCGGGGAGCTGTTTTTT
CDR3aa: CASSYGRLEYSDTGELFF
d_gene: -
abundance: -
v_gene: TRBV5-6
j_gene: TRBJ2-2

CDR3nt: TGCGCCAGCAGCCAAGGGACAGCCGAAGCTTTCTTT
CDR3aa: CASSQGTAEAFF
d_gene: -
abundance: -
v_gene: TRBV4-1
j_gene: TRBJ1-1

CDR3nt: TGCGCCAGCAGCTTGGGTGGCGGGAGGGCCGAAGAGCAGTTCTTC
CDR3aa: CASSLGGGRAEEQFF
d_gene: TRBD2
abundance: -
v_gene: TRBV5-1
j_gene: TRBJ2-1

CDR3nt: TGTGCCAGCAGTTTCGGACTACCCCAGTATTTT
CDR3aa: CASSFGLPQYF
d_gene: -
abundance: -
v_gene: TRBV28
j_gene: TRBJ2-3

CDR3nt: TGTGCCAGCAGTTCCGGGACTCGGTTTAATATATACGAGCAGTACTTC
CDR3aa: CASSSGTRFNIYEQYF
d_gene: -
abundance: -
v_gene: TRBV27
j_gene: TRBJ2-7

CDR3nt: TGTGCCAGCAGCTCTGCGGGGTTCGGCCTGAACACTGAAGCTTTCTTT
CDR3aa: CASSSAGFGLNTEAFF
d_gene: -
abundance: -
v_gene: TRBV13
j_gene: TRBJ1-1

CDR3nt: TGTGCCAGCACCCTAAGCGGAGGTCGGGGGTACACTGAAGCTTTCTTT
CDR3aa: CASTLSGGRGYTEAFF
d_gene: -
abundance: few
v_gene: TRBV28
j_gene: TRBJ1-1

CDR3nt: TGTGCCAGCAGTTACGGGGGCAGGGGTTATGATGAGCAGTTCTTC
CDR3aa: CASSYGGRGYDEQFF
d_gene: -
abundance: medium-sized
v_gene: TRBV6-5
j_gene: TRBJ2-1

CDR3nt: TGTGCCACCAGACTTCAGGCGAACACTGAAGCTTTCTTT
CDR3aa: CATRLQANTEAFF
d_gene: -
abundance: -
v_gene: TRBV10-3
j_gene: TRBJ1-1

CDR3nt: TGTGCCGGAAAAGGGACAGGCGGCAATCAGCCCCAGCATTTT
CDR3aa: CAGKGTGGNQPQHF
d_gene: TRBD1
abundance: -
v_gene: TRBV2
j_gene: TRBJ1-5

CDR3nt: TGCAGTGCTCGAGCCCACACTGAAGCTTTCTTT
CDR3aa: CSARAHTEAFF
d_gene: -
abundance: medium-sized
v_gene: TRBV20-1
j_gene: TRBJ1-1

CDR3nt: TGTGCCAGCAGCGATACGGGACAGGGGGCGACTGAAGCTTTCTTT
CDR3aa: CASSDTGQGATEAFF
d_gene: TRBD1
abundance: once
v_gene: TRBV6-6
j_gene: TRBJ1-1

CDR3nt: TGTGCCAGCAGCCAAGAGGCAGGCATGACCCCAAACTATGGCTACACCTTC
CDR3aa: CASSQEAGMTPNYGYTF
d_gene: -
abundance: -
v_gene: TRBV4-2
j_gene: TRBJ1-2

CDR3nt: TGTGCCAGCAGTTTACTCACCACCGGACGGGACTCGAACATTCAGTACTTC
CDR3aa: CASSLLTTGRDSNIQYF
d_gene: -
abundance: -
v_gene: TRBV27
j_gene: TRBJ2-4

CDR3nt: TGTGCCAGCAGTCCCGCCCGAACCTACGAGCAGTACTTC
CDR3aa: CASSPARTYEQYF
d_gene: -
abundance: -
v_gene: TRBV28
j_gene: TRBJ2-7

CDR3nt: TGTGCCACCAGCAGGGAGAGGTGGGGCACAGATACGCAGTATTTT
CDR3aa: CATSRERWGTDTQYF
d_gene: -
abundance: few
v_gene: TRBV15
j_gene: TRBJ2-3

CDR3nt: TGTGCCAGTAGTTACGGGACAGGCTACTACGAGCAGTACTTC
CDR3aa: CASSYGTGYYEQYF
d_gene: TRBD1
abundance: -
v_gene: TRBV19
j_gene: TRBJ2-7

CDR3nt: TGTGCTGCTCTGAGGGCCGGGGAGCTGTTTTTT
CDR3aa: CAALRAGELFF
d_gene: -
abundance: -
v_gene: TRBV7-9
j_gene: TRBJ2-2

CDR3nt: TGTGCCAGCAGCGTAGCTAGGGGGGGAACGAACACCGGGGAGCTGTTTTTT
CDR3aa: CASSVARGGTNTGELFF
d_gene: -
abundance: -
v_gene: TRBV9
j_gene: TRBJ2-2

CDR3nt: TGTGCCAGCAGACTTGACAGGGTCGGCACTGAAGCTTTCTTT
CDR3aa: CASRLDRVGTEAFF
d_gene: TRBD1
abundance: -
v_gene: TRBV11-1
j_gene: TRBJ1-1

CDR3nt: TGTGCCAGCAGGGATATTGGGACAGCAGAAGCTTTCTTT
CDR3aa: CASRDIGTAEAFF
d_gene: TRBD1
abundance: -
v_gene: TRBV28
j_gene: TRBJ1-1

CDR3nt: TGTGCCAGCAGCGAAGATACGCAGTATTTT
CDR3aa: CASSEDTQYF
d_gene: -
abundance: few
v_gene: TRBV13
j_gene: TRBJ2-3

CDR3nt: TGTGCCAGCAGCTTAGTAGGGACAGACTCCTACGAGCAGTACTTC
CDR3aa: CASSLVGTDSYEQYF
d_gene: TRBD1
abundance: -
v_gene: TRBV7-2
j_gene: TRBJ2-7

CDR3nt: TGTGCCAGCTCACCAGGGGACAGGAGCTCCTACAATGAGCAGTTCTTC
CDR3aa: CASSPGDRSSYNEQFF
d_gene: TRBD1
abundance: once
v_gene: TRBV18
j_gene: TRBJ2-1

CDR3nt: TGTGCCAGCAGTTCAGATGTCTCGGCCTACGAGCAGTACTTC
CDR3aa: CASSSDVSAYEQYF
d_gene: -
abundance: -
v_gene: TRBV4-2
j_gene: TRBJ2-7

CDR3nt: TGTGCCAGCTCGGACAGCCCCACAGATACGCAGTATTTT
CDR3aa: CASSDSPTDTQYF
d_gene: -
abundance: -
v_gene: TRBV18
j_gene: TRBJ2-3

CDR3nt: TGTGCCAGCAGTTACTCGCCTAGCGGGGGACACAATGAGCAGTTCTTC
CDR3aa: CASSYSPSGGHNEQFF
d_gene: TRBD2
abundance: few
v_gene: TRBV6-5
j_gene: TRBJ2-1

CDR3nt: TGTGCCAGCAGCTTAACCTCAGGGACTTTCGCCTACGAGCAGTACTTC
CDR3aa: CASSLTSGTFAYEQYF
d_gene: -
abundance: -
v_gene: TRBV5-6
j_gene: TRBJ2-7

CDR3nt: TGCGCCAGCAGCTCCGAGGGGATCCTCCCGGATACGCAGTATTTT
CDR3aa: CASSSEGILPDTQYF
d_gene: -
abundance: few
v_gene: TRBV5-1
j_gene: TRBJ2-3

CDR3nt: TGTGCCAGCAGTGAATGGGGGGGGAGGCGGGAGCTGTTTTTT
CDR3aa: CASSEWGGRRELFF
d_gene: TRBD2
abundance: -
v_gene: TRBV25-1
j_gene: TRBJ2-2

CDR3nt: TGTGCCAGCAGCCTCGGCCGCACAGGGCTTAATGAAAAACTGTTTTTT
CDR3aa: CASSLGRTGLNEKLFF
d_gene: -
abundance: few
v_gene: TRBV7-9
j_gene: TRBJ1-4

CDR3nt: TGTGCCAGCAGTTTATCGGCAGGGGGCCCTTCACCCCTCCACTTT
CDR3aa: CASSLSAGGPSPLHF
d_gene: TRBD1
abundance: few
v_gene: TRBV27
j_gene: TRBJ1-6

CDR3nt: TGTGCCAGCAGTTACGATCGGAGGGCCTACGAGCAGTACTTC
CDR3aa: CASSYDRRAYEQYF
d_gene: -
abundance: -
v_gene: TRBV6-5
j_gene: TRBJ2-7

CDR3nt: TGTGCCACACAGACAGGTTCCTACAATGAGCAGTTCTTC
CDR3aa: CATQTGSYNEQFF
d_gene: -
abundance: -
v_gene: TRBV6-5
j_gene: TRBJ2-1

CDR3nt: TGTGCCAGTAGTATAATGTTCGGGGCAGGAGACCACTATGGCTACACCTTC
CDR3aa: CASSIMFGAGDHYGYTF
d_gene: -
abundance: -
v_gene: TRBV19
j_gene: TRBJ1-2

CDR3nt: TGTGCCAGCCGCCCCGAGGCCATGAACACTGAAGCTTTCTTT
CDR3aa: CASRPEAMNTEAFF
d_gene: -
abundance: -
v_gene: TRBV19
j_gene: TRBJ1-1

CDR3nt: TGTGCCAGCAGCTTAACCCGGGACTCCTCCTACGAGCAGTACTTC
CDR3aa: CASSLTRDSSYEQYF
d_gene: -
abundance: -
v_gene: TRBV7-2
j_gene: TRBJ2-7

CDR3nt: TGTGCCAGCAGCGACGGACAGGGGTTCGGGTCCTACGAGCAGTACTTC
CDR3aa: CASSDGQGFGSYEQYF
d_gene: TRBD1
abundance: -
v_gene: TRBV11-2
j_gene: TRBJ2-7

CDR3nt: TGTGCCACCAGCAGAGATCTAGGGGAGATCTACGAGCAGTACTTC
CDR3aa: CATSRDLGEIYEQYF
d_gene: -
abundance: once
v_gene: TRBV15
j_gene: TRBJ2-7

CDR3nt: TGTGCCAGCAGCTTAGGGGGTGGGAGCAATCAGCCCCAGCATTTT
CDR3aa: CASSLGGGSNQPQHF
d_gene: -
abundance: few
v_gene: TRBV7-6
j_gene: TRBJ1-5

CDR3nt: TGTGCCAGCAGTTTCCAGACTAGCGGGGGGTCCGAGCAGTACTTC
CDR3aa: CASSFQTSGGSEQYF
d_gene: TRBD2
abundance: few
v_gene: TRBV27
j_gene: TRBJ2-7

CDR3nt: TGCGCCAGCAGCCAAGAGTGGCAGGGCCGGAATGAAGCTTTCTTT
CDR3aa: CASSQEWQGRNEAFF
d_gene: -
abundance: -
v_gene: TRBV4-1
j_gene: TRBJ1-1

CDR3nt: TGTGCCAGCAGGTCCCCGAGCAATGAGCAGTTCTTC
CDR3aa: CASRSPSNEQFF
d_gene: -
abundance: once
v_gene: TRBV2
j_gene: TRBJ2-1

CDR3nt: TGTGCCAGCAGTTTCGTATCAGGGACCGACGAGCAGTACTTC
CDR3aa: CASSFVSGTDEQYF
d_gene: -
abundance: -
v_gene: TRBV28
j_gene: TRBJ2-7